The 16 T cell receptor beta chains below all came from one sample that was sequenced in a study of regulatory T cells in long-lasting Graves disease (dated by TCRdb to 2020 to 2023). Library prep was done by multiplex PCR. The sequencer was an Illumina HiSeq 4000. TCR beta libraries were built with iRepertoire HTBI primers and Arm-PCR amplification of CDR3 regions. TCRdb passed the public sequencing reads through fastp at Q25 and MiXCR, retaining productive beta sequences. Entries are consolidated by CDR3 protein sequence, retaining the most common genes and DNA. Present in this sample are roughly 610,000 distinct CDR3 sequences, 16% of which were seen just once. About 12% of the sample rests with the top ten. The time point label here, explained by the study, means: newly diagnosed GD, antithyroid drugs for less than 3 months. RNA was extracted from PBMCs in TRIzol for both TCR sequencing and RNA sequencing.

These data were also reused for a study on T cells in Graves' hyperthyroidism and ophthalmopathy.

This material consisted of peripheral blood mononuclear cells (PBMCs), taken at new diagnosis, from a patient treated with antithyroid drugs. The source of these receptors is a man aged 18 to 35 with Graves disease. Donor details come from another sample of the same person, matched by shared clones.

This clonotype was recorded many times. This rearrangement joins TRBV11-2 to TRBJ2-1; 12 bases line up with TRBD2. The DNA end is a closer match to TRBJ2-5, so the J assignment may be wrong. The germline gives CDR1 SGHAT, CDR2 FQNNGV. This CDR3 comprises 17 residues. CDR3 sequence reads: CASSLELAGGGQETQYF. In DNA, the CDR3 is TGTGCCAGCAGCTTAGAACTAGCGGGAGGAGGACAAGAGACCCAGTACTTC.

This clonotype was detected ten times or more. V usage is TRBV28 and J usage is TRBJ1-1, with unresolved D. Germline V lookup: CDR1 MDHEN, CDR2 SYDVKM. Trimming took 6 bases from V and 0 from J, leaving 11 bases between them. This CDR3 comprises 14 residues. CDR3 in amino acids: CASSFNTVNTEAFF. The DNA of the CDR3 is TGTGCCAGCAGCTTTAACACGGTGAACACTGAAGCTTTCTTT.

This clonotype was counted at least ten times. This chain connects TRBV7-9 to TRBJ1-2, with 8 bases identical to TRBD1. V shed 3 bases, J shed 1 base, and the junction held 16 bases outside the gene matches. The CDR3 has 19 residues. Germline V gene sequence: CDR1 SEHNR, CDR2 FQNEAQ (reference sequence). CDR3: CASSFLGTGDKNVNYGYTF. The CDR3 DNA sequence: TGTGCCAGCAGCTTCCTCGGGACAGGAGATAAAAACGTTAACTATGGCTACACCTTC.

As concerns this clonotype: A read error is possible here, since a much larger clone lies one base away. The chain combines TRBV3-1 with TRBJ1-1; D perhaps matches TRBD1 (5 bases). This CDR3 has 14 residues. Germline V gene sequence: CDR1 LGHDT, CDR2 YNNKEL (reference sequence). CDR3 amino acids: CAGSPRGTGTEAFF. The CDR3 DNA is TGTGCCGGCAGCCCCCGAGGGACCGGCACTGAAGCTTTCTTT.

This clonotype has a count of ten or more. The chain links TRBV29-1 to TRBJ2-1, with D possibly TRBD2 on 6 matching bases. CDR1 SQVTM and CDR2 ANQGSEA come from the germline V gene. This CDR3 has 15 residues. Trimming left V 3 bases short and J 2 bases short, with 14 bases between. The CDR3 DNA reads as TGCAGCGTTGAGATCGCGGGGCGAACCTACAATGAGCAGTTCTTC. Its translation: CSVEIAGRTYNEQFF.

This clonotype came up many times. The rearrangement links TRBV20-1 to TRBJ2-1, with TRBD2 matching 11 bases. The V gene's germline CDR1 is DFQATT and CDR2 SNEGSKA (reference sequence). The CDR3 is 14 residues long. J was trimmed by 9 bases and V by 5 bases; bases with no gene match: 9. CDR3 loop: CSARHSGRAFEQFF. Here the CDR3 DNA reads TGCAGTGCTCGTCATAGCGGGAGGGCCTTTGAGCAGTTCTTC.

This clonotype was observed many times. CDR3 in DNA: TGTGCCAGCAGCACCATTCAAGGGGCCGGGGATGGCTACACCTTC. Translating it yields CASSTIQGAGDGYTF. V and J are TRBV27 and TRBJ1-2; perhaps TRBD1 as D (5 bases). CDR1 and CDR2 (germline): MNHEY, SMNVEV (reference sequence). CDR3 length equals 15 residues. V was cut by 6 bases and J by 6 bases, with 20 bases left in between.

There are many counts of this clonotype. The chain employs TRBV24-1 and TRBJ1-5; D remains ambiguous. CDR3 length: 14 residues. CDR1 and CDR2 from the germline V gene are KGHDR and SFDVKD. Trimming stripped 4 bases from V and 3 bases from J, with 9 bases between. The CDR3 bases are TGTGCCACCAGTGAGGGGTCGATCAATCAGCCCCAGCATTTT. This codes for CATSEGSINQPQHF.

This clonotype showed up just a few times. The V and J genes are TRBV4-1 and TRBJ2-1, with TRBD2 matching over 7 bases. The CDR3 length is 16 residues. V was clipped by 0 bases and J by 13 bases; unmatched bases: 15. Germline CDR1 reads MGHRA; CDR2 reads YSYEKL. CDR3 sequence reads: CASSQDARLAVAGQFF. CDR3 bases: TGCGCCAGCAGCCAAGATGCGCGGCTAGCGGTCGCGGGTCAGTTCTTC.

The chain recombines TRBV5-1 with TRBJ1-2; D is unresolved. Germline lookup yields CDR1 SGHRS and CDR2 YFSETQ. There are 13 residues in the CDR3. Trimming shortened V by 0 bases and J by 4 bases, and 7 bases separated the two germline ends. The CDR3 sequence: CASSLAQSYGYTF. CDR3 DNA: TGCGCCAGCAGCTTGGCGCAGTCCTATGGCTACACCTTC. The full variable domain, with the rest looked up from reference TRBV5-1 and TRBJ1-2, is KAGVTQTPRYLIKTRGQQVTLSCSPISGHRSVSWYQQTPGQGLQFLFEYFSETQRNKGNFPGRFSGRQFSNSRSEMNVSTLELGDSALYLCASSLAQSYGYTFGSGTRLTVV.

About this clonotype itself: Since a much larger clone is just one base distant, this may be a read error. V usage is TRBV7-3 and J usage is TRBJ2-7, with a tentative D call TRBD1 (5 bases). This CDR3 has 13 residues. Germline V gene data show CDR1 as SGHTA and CDR2 as FQGTGA. V lost 4 bases and J 6 bases, leaving 13 bases between the germline ends. The CDR3 sequence: CASSSMGRPEQYF. Written as DNA, the CDR3 is TGTGCCAGCAGCTCAATGGGGCGCCCCGAGCAGTACTTC.

Of note for this clonotype: A read error is possible here, since a much larger clone lies one base away. The CDR3 sequence: CASSPSPYNEQFF. The DNA for the CDR3 is TGTGCCAGCAGCCCTAGCCCCTACAATGAGCAGTTCTTC. V and J are TRBV9 and TRBJ2-1; possible D gene TRBD2, 5 bases. This CDR3 has 13 amino acids. CDR1 and CDR2 (germline): SGDLS, YYNGEE. Deletions cut 4 bases from V and 2 bases from J, with 7 bases between.

Ten or more counts support this clonotype. The rearrangement uses TRBV29-1 and TRBJ2-3; possibly TRBD2 for D (6 bases). Germline V gene sequence: CDR1 SQVTM, CDR2 ANQGSEA. V lost 4 bases, J lost 1 base, and 15 bases lay in between. CDR3 size: 15 residues. The CDR3 reads CSVGHSRGGTDTQYF. CDR3 DNA: TGCAGCGTTGGGCACAGTCGCGGGGGCACAGATACGCAGTATTTT.

This clonotype was counted ten times or more. J is TRBJ2-3 and V is TRBV27; TRBD2 is a possible D gene (6 bases). The germline V gene encodes CDR1 MNHEY and CDR2 SMNVEV (reference sequence). This CDR3 region has 17 residues. V was trimmed by 5 bases and J by 6 bases, leaving 24 bases between them. The CDR3 protein is CASSPLLTWSGVDTQYF. The DNA of the CDR3 is TGTGCCAGCAGTCCCTTACTGACGTGGTCGGGGGTGGATACGCAGTATTTT.

This clonotype was counted many times. This chain uses TRBV28 with TRBJ1-1, with no clear D. Germline V CDR1 and CDR2: MDHEN, SYDVKM. Between the trimmed V and J ends, which lost 3 bases and 8 bases, there was a span of 16 bases. The CDR3 covers 14 residues. Written as DNA, the CDR3 is TGTGCCAGCAGTTTGGCCCGCCAGGCGGGAGAAGCTTTCTTT. Its translation is CASSLARQAGEAFF.

This clonotype was counted ten times or more. This rearrangement joins TRBV5-1 to TRBJ1-1; 9 bases agree with TRBD1. The CDR3 totals 14 residues. CDR1 is SGHRS, CDR2 YFSETQ, per germline. After removal of 3 bases from V and 3 bases from J, the junction contained 3 bases not matched to a gene. CDR3 sequence: CASSSDRGYTEAFF. CDR3 DNA: TGCGCCAGCAGCTCGGACAGGGGTTACACTGAAGCTTTCTTT.